These 26 T cell receptor beta chains came from one sample sequenced in a study of blood T cells in healthy people across ages (dated by TCRdb to about 2015). Libraries were built with 5' RACE. The sample was run on an Illumina HiSeq 2500. The second PCR ran for roughly 7 to 12 cycles and used a J-beta primer mix along with a sample-barcoded 5' primer. In TCRdb, the public reads were trimmed at Q25 with fastp and aligned with MiXCR, with productive beta chains retained. All rows with the same CDR3 protein become a single entry with the most common DNA and genes. This sample holds 1,500,000 or so distinct CDR3 sequences; roughly 43% were observed only once. Clones ranked in the top ten supply less than 5% of the sample. Sample: blood. The receptors come from a young woman in good health.

The J gene is TRBJ2-7, the V gene TRBV4-1, with a weak D call TRBD1 (6 bases). Germline CDR1 reads MGHRA; CDR2 reads YSYEKL. CDR3 length equals 14 residues. The germline V and J ends were trimmed by 0 bases and 4 bases, with 10 bases remaining between them. CDR3 sequence: CASSQDVQGYEQYF. Written as DNA, the CDR3 is TGCGCCAGCAGCCAAGATGTACAGGGATACGAGCAGTACTTC.

The chain has TRBV20-1 and TRBJ1-2, with 7 bases identical to TRBD1. The CDR3 length is 13 residues. Germline loops: CDR1 DFQATT, CDR2 SNEGSKA (reference sequence). With V trimmed by 5 bases and J by 3 bases, 6 bases remained unmatched. CDR3 in amino acids: CSAPATGYYGYTF. CDR3 DNA sequence: TGCAGTGCTCCCGCGACAGGGTACTATGGCTACACCTTC.

The chain is built from TRBV6-5 and TRBJ1-4; the D is unclear. Trimming cost V 5 bases and J 12 bases, with 16 bases left between them. This CDR3 contains 13 residues. The germline gives CDR1 MNHEY, CDR2 SVGAGI. The DNA for the CDR3 is TGTGCCAGCAGTCCTCGCGTTCACGCGGAACTGTTTTTT. Its translation: CASSPRVHAELFF.

This chain links TRBV27 with TRBJ1-6; D perhaps matches TRBD1 (5 bases). This CDR3 has 14 amino acids. V was pared by 7 bases and J by 6 bases, with 13 bases between. From germline, CDR1 is MNHEY and CDR2 SMNVEV (reference sequence). CDR3 nucleotides: TGTGCCAGCAACCCAGGGTTCCCTAATTCACCCCTCCACTTT. It encodes CASNPGFPNSPLHF.

This clonotype was detected only a few times. CDR3 nucleotides: TGTGCCAGCAGTCCCCAGGGACCCCTCAATTCACCCCTCCACTTT. The encoded protein is CASSPQGPLNSPLHF. The rearrangement links TRBV12-3 or TRBV12-4 to TRBJ1-6; TRBD1 is a possible D gene (5 bases). The CDR3 has 15 amino acids. Trimming shortened V by 5 bases and J by 7 bases, and 15 bases separated the two germline ends.

This clonotype has more than one count but fewer than ten. The V gene is TRBV4-3, the J gene TRBJ2-3, with D possibly TRBD2 on 6 matching bases. The germline gives CDR1 LGHNA, CDR2 YSLEER. This CDR3 has 16 residues. Deletions cut 4 bases from V and 4 bases from J, with 18 bases between. CDR3 sequence: CASSPGTLFVADTQYF. The CDR3 nucleotides read TGCGCCAGCAGCCCCGGGACTCTCTTTGTGGCAGATACGCAGTATTTT.

This clonotype has a handful of counts. V is TRBV27 and J is TRBJ2-7, with a possible D match to TRBD2 (5 bases). The CDR3 has 17 residues. Between the trimmed V and J ends, which lost 0 bases and 1 base, there was a span of 16 bases. Germline-derived CDR1 and CDR2 are MNHEY and SMNVEV (reference sequence). Here the CDR3 DNA reads TGTGCCAGCAGTTTATCGTGGGCCCGACGGGATTCCTACGAGCAGTACTTC. Translating it yields CASSLSWARRDSYEQYF.

The chain recombines TRBV9 with TRBJ1-3; tentatively, D is TRBD1 (6 bases). Germline CDR1 reads SGDLS; CDR2 reads YYNGEE. V was clipped by 4 bases and J by 2 bases, with 16 bases between them. The CDR3 consists of 16 residues. CDR3: CASSSPRGQPGNTIYF. The DNA of the CDR3 is TGTGCCAGCAGCTCACCCAGGGGACAACCTGGAAACACCATATATTTT. The variable domain in full, completed from reference TRBV9 and TRBJ1-3, reads DSGVTQTPKHLITATGQRVTLRCSPRSGDLSVYWYQQSLDQGLQFLIQYYNGEERAKGNILERFSAQQFPDLHSELNLSSLELGDSALYFCASSSPRGQPGNTIYFGEGSWLTVV.

This clonotype was counted a single time. Germline is not matched at one junction end, which may reflect a read error. The chain carries TRBV11-1 and TRBJ1-1, with TRBD1 matching 8 bases. Germline CDR1 and CDR2: SGHAT and FQDESV (reference sequence). This CDR3 region has 15 residues. The CDR3 is CTSSSGQGLGTEAFF. The CDR3, as DNA: TGTACCAGCAGCTCTGGACAGGGACTTGGAACTGAAGCTTTCTTT.

The chain links TRBV18 to TRBJ2-3; maybe TRBD2 (5 bases). Per the germline V gene, CDR1 is KGHSH and CDR2 is LQKENI. V was clipped by 4 bases and J by 6 bases, with 8 bases between them. The CDR3 consists of 12 residues. As DNA, the CDR3 is TGTGCCAGCTCACAACTAGAGGATACGCAGTATTTT. This sequence encodes CASSQLEDTQYF.

The rearrangement uses TRBV4-3 and TRBJ2-1; 9 positions match TRBD2. V lost 0 bases to trimming and J lost 10 bases; unmatched junction nucleotides: 10. The CDR3 length is 16 residues. Germline loops: CDR1 LGHNA, CDR2 YSLEER. CDR3 coding DNA: TGCGCCAGCAGCCAAGATAGCGGGAGCAGCCCACGAGAGCAGTTCTTC. This gives the protein CASSQDSGSSPREQFF.

This clonotype was seen just once. The CDR3 nucleotides read TGCGCCAGCAGCCAACAGTCAAGCGGCGGCACCGGGGAGCTGTTTTTT. Amino acid sequence: CASSQQSSGGTGELFF. The chain employs TRBV4-3 and TRBJ2-2, with D possibly matching TRBD2 (5 bases). The CDR3 has 16 residues. The germline V and J ends were trimmed by 2 bases and 4 bases, with 14 bases remaining between them. CDR1 is LGHNA, CDR2 YSLEER, per germline.

The chain joins TRBV25-1 to TRBJ1-1; D is uncertain. This CDR3 contains 14 residues. With 4 bases removed from V and 3 bases from J, the gap between germline ends came to 12 bases. Germline V gives CDR1 MGHDK, CDR2 SYGVNS. The CDR3 nucleotides are TGTGCCAGCAGTGGGGTTCACAGCTACACTGAAGCTTTCTTT. Amino acids: CASSGVHSYTEAFF.

The genes are TRBV7-9 and TRBJ2-2; D uncertain. The germline V gene encodes CDR1 SEHNR and CDR2 FQNEAQ (reference sequence). V dropped 1 base and J dropped 7 bases, with 13 bases sitting between them. This CDR3 spans 15 amino acids. CDR3 in amino acids: CASSLVVEGYGELFF. For the CDR3, the DNA is TGTGCCAGCAGCTTAGTCGTGGAAGGATACGGGGAGCTGTTTTTT.

This clonotype was detected a few times. V and J are TRBV6-1 and TRBJ2-1; a weak D match, TRBD1 (5 bases). The J call is doubtful: the DNA matches TRBJ2-7 better. There are 15 residues in the CDR3. Germline-derived CDR1 and CDR2 are MNHNS and SASEGT. This CDR3 is CASSEQGSSYNEQYF. The DNA for the CDR3 is TGTGCCAGCAGTGAACAGGGTAGCTCCTACAATGAGCAGTACTTC.

In its sample, this clonotype was seen once. The J gene is TRBJ2-5, the V gene TRBV30, with D unclear. Trimming shortened V by 2 bases and J by 8 bases, and 9 bases separated the two germline ends. Germline CDR1 and CDR2: GTSNPN and SVGIG (reference sequence). The CDR3 totals 11 residues. The CDR3 protein is CAWSRSETQYF. For the CDR3, the DNA is TGTGCCTGGAGTAGGAGTGAAACCCAGTACTTC. The complete variable domain, with remaining parts taken from reference TRBV30 and TRBJ2-5, reads SQTIHQWPATLVQPVGSPLSLECTVEGTSNPNLYWYRQAAGRGLQLLFYSVGIGQISSEVPQNLSASRPQDRQFILSSKKLLLSDSGFYLCAWSRSETQYFGPGTRLLVL.

The genes are TRBV7-3 and TRBJ2-5, with 9 bases aligning to TRBD2. V trimming: 5 bases; J trimming: 0 bases; junction bases outside the gene matches: 10. The CDR3 loop spans 17 amino acids. From germline, CDR1 is SGHTA and CDR2 FQGTGA. The chain's CDR3 is CASSPAGLAGDQETQYF. CDR3 in DNA: TGTGCCAGCAGCCCCGCCGGGTTAGCGGGGGACCAAGAGACCCAGTACTTC.

The chain recombines TRBV27 with TRBJ2-7, with TRBD2 matching over 13 bases. The trim removed 5 bases at V and 1 base at J, leaving 8 bases unmatched. This CDR3 has 17 residues. In germline, CDR1 is MNHEY, CDR2 SMNVEV (reference sequence). The CDR3 loop reads CASSPGTSGVGSYEQYF. The CDR3 DNA reads as TGTGCCAGCAGTCCAGGGACTAGCGGGGTGGGTTCCTACGAGCAGTACTTC.

Remarks on this clonotype: Just one base apart from a much larger clone, this may be a read error. The J gene is TRBJ2-3, the V gene TRBV3-1; D is unresolved. In germline, CDR1 is LGHDT, CDR2 YNNKEL (reference sequence). The length of the CDR3 is 15 residues. CDR3 nucleotide sequence: TGTGCCGGCAGCCAAGGTTTTAGCAGCACAGATACGCAGTATTTT. This codes for CAGSQGFSSTDTQYF.

This clonotype was counted only a few times. This sequence joins TRBV25-1 and TRBJ1-4; tentatively, D is TRBD1 (5 bases). There are 20 residues in the CDR3. Germline V gene sequence: CDR1 MGHDK, CDR2 SYGVNS. V shed 3 bases and J shed 8 bases, with 31 bases lying between them. CDR3 protein: CASSDPPAQAGTGHREKLFF. The CDR3, as DNA: TGTGCCAGCAGTGATCCCCCCGCCCAGGCGGGAACGGGGCATAGAGAAAAACTGTTTTTT.

This clonotype has at least ten counts. The V call is TRBV29-1, the J call TRBJ2-1; 7 positions agree with TRBD2. The germline gives CDR1 SQVTM, CDR2 ANQGSEA. Trimming removed 5 bases from V and 14 bases from J; junction bases left unmatched: 15. The CDR3 has 13 residues. The CDR3 here is CSVRTVLAEQEFF. The CDR3 nucleotides read TGCAGCGTTCGCACTGTTCTAGCGGAACAAGAGTTCTTC.

This clonotype has just a few counts. The chain combines TRBV7-9 with TRBJ2-5; D unclear. Per the germline V gene, CDR1 is SEHNR and CDR2 is FQNEAQ (reference sequence). The V gene lost 5 bases and the J gene lost 5 bases, with 15 bases spanning the gap. The CDR3 contains 14 residues. The CDR3 DNA reads as TGTGCCAGCAGCCTATATCCAGGATTGGAGACCCAGTACTTC. Its translation is CASSLYPGLETQYF.

The chain has TRBV5-1 and TRBJ1-4, with D hard to call. Germline V gives CDR1 SGHRS, CDR2 YFSETQ. The germline V and J ends were trimmed by 0 bases and 3 bases, with 9 bases remaining between them. The CDR3 is 15 residues long. As DNA, the CDR3 is TGCGCCAGCAGCTTGGATCTGTCCGCTAATGAAAAACTGTTTTTT. Translating gives CASSLDLSANEKLFF.

This clonotype came up a few times. The J gene is TRBJ2-1, the V gene TRBV10-3; 7 bases agree with TRBD2. Germline-derived CDR1 and CDR2 are ENHRY and SYGVKD. There are 14 residues in the CDR3. Losses at the gene ends were 4 bases for V and 8 bases for J; bases not matched to a gene: 8. CDR3 sequence: CAISVGGGPYEQFF. In DNA form, the CDR3 reads TGTGCCATCAGTGTGGGGGGAGGGCCCTATGAGCAGTTCTTC.

V is TRBV15 and J is TRBJ2-4; D unresolved. Germline V gene lookup returns CDR1 LNHNV and CDR2 YYDKDF (reference sequence). Trimming pared 0 bases from V and 9 bases from J, leaving 6 bases between. The CDR3 contains 12 residues. The chain's CDR3 is CATSRDLGIQYF. The CDR3 DNA is TGTGCCACCAGCAGAGATCTAGGCATTCAGTACTTC.

The sample holds a few counts of this clonotype. The chain uses TRBV4-3 and TRBJ2-7; tentative D call: TRBD2 (6 bases). Germline lookup yields CDR1 LGHNA and CDR2 YSLEER. The CDR3 is 15 residues long. V shed 4 bases and J shed 3 bases, with 16 bases lying between them. The CDR3 spells CASSRSSLAIYEQYF. CDR3 coding DNA: TGCGCCAGCAGCCGAAGCTCTCTAGCGATCTACGAGCAGTACTTC.